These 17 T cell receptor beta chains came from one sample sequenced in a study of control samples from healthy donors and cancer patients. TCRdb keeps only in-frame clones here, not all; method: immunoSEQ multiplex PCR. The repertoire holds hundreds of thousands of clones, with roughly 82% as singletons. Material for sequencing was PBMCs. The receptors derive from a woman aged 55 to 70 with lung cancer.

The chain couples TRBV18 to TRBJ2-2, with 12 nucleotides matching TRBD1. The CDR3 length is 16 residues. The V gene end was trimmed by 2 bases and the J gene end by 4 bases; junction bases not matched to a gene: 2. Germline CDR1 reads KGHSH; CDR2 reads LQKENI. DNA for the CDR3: TGTGCCAGCTCACCAGGGACAGGGGGCAGCACCGGGGAGCTGTTTTTT. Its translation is CASSPGTGGSTGELFF.

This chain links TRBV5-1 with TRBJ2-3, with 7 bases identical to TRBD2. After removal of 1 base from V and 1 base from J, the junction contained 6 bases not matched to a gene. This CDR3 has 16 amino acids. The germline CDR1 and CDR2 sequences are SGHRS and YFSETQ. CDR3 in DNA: TGCGCCAGCAGCTTGTTCGGGGGAGGGGGCACAGATACGCAGTATTTT. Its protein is CASSLFGGGGTDTQYF.

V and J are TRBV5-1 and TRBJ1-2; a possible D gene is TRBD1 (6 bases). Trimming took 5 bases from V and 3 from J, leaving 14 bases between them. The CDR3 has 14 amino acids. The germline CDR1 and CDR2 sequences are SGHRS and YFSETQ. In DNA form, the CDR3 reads TGCGCCAGCAGTCCCACTGGACAGTACTATGGCTACACCTTC. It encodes CASSPTGQYYGYTF. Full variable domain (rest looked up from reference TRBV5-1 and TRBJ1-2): KAGVTQTPRYLIKTRGQQVTLSCSPISGHRSVSWYQQTPGQGLQFLFEYFSETQRNKGNFPGRFSGRQFSNSRSEMNVSTLELGDSALYLCASSPTGQYYGYTFGSGTRLTVV.

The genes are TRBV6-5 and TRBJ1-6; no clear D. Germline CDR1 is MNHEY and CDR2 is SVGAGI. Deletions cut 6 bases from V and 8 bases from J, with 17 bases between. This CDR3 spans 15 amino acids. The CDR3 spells CASSVGSPRDSPLHF. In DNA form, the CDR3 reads TGTGCCAGCAGCGTGGGGAGCCCGAGGGATTCACCCCTCCACTTT.

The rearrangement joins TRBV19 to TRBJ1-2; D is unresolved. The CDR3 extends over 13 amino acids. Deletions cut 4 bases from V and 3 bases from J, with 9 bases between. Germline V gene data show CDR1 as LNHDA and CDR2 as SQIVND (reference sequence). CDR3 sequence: CASSTARDYGYTF. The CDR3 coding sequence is TGTGCCAGTAGTACCGCGAGGGACTATGGCTACACCTTC.

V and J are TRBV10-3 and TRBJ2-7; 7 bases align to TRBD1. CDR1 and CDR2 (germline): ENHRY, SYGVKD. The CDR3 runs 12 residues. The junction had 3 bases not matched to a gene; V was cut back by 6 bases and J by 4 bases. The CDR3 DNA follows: TGTGCCATCAGAAGGGACAGATACGAGCAGTACTTC. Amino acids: CAIRRDRYEQYF.

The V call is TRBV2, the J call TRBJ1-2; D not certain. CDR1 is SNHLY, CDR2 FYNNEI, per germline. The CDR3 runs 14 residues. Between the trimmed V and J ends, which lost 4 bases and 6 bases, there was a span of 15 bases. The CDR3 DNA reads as TGTGCCAGCAGTGTGGACGGCACCTTAAATGGCTACACCTTC. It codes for CASSVDGTLNGYTF.

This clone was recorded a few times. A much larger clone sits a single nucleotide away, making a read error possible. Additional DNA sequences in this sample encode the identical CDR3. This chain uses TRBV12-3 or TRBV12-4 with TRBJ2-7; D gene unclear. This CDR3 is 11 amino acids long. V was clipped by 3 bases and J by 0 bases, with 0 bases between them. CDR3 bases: TGTGCCAGCAGTTTCTCCTACGAGCAGTACTTC. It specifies CASSFSYEQYF.

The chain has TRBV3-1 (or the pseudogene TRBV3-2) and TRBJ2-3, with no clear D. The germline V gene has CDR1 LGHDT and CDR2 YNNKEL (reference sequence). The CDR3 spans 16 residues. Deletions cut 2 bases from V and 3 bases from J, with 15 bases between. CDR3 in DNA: TGTGCCAGCAGCCAACTTCGCCTATCTATTACAGATACGCAGTATTTT. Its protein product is CASSQLRLSITDTQYF.

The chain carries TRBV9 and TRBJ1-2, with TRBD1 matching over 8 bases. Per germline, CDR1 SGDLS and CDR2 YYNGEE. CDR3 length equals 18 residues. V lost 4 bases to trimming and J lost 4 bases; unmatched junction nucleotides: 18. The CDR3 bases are TGTGCCAGCAGCCCCCAAGGAGGGGGACAGGCCCTTCTCTATGGCTACACCTTC. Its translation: CASSPQGGGQALLYGYTF. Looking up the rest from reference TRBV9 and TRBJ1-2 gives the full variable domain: DSGVTQTPKHLITATGQRVTLRCSPRSGDLSVYWYQQSLDQGLQFLIQYYNGEERAKGNILERFSAQQFPDLHSELNLSSLELGDSALYFCASSPQGGGQALLYGYTFGSGTRLTVV.

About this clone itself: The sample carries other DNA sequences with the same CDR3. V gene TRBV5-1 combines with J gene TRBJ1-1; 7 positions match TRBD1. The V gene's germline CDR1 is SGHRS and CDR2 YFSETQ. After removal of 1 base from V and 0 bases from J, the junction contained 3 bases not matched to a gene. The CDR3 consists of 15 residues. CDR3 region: CASSLSGTVNTEAFF. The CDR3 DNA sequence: TGCGCCAGCAGCTTGTCCGGGACAGTGAACACTGAAGCTTTCTTT.

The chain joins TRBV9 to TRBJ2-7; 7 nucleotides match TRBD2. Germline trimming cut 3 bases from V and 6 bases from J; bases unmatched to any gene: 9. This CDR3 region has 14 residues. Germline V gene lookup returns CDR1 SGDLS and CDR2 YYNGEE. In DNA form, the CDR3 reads TGTGCCAGCAGCGCCCGGGACTATACGATCGAGCAGTACTTC. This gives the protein CASSARDYTIEQYF.

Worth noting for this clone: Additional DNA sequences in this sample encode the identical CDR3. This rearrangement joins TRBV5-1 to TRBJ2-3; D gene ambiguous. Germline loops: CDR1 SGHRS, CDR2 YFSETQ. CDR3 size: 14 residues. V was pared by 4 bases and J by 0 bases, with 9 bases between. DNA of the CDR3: TGCGCCAGCAGCCCTCAAGGAAGCACAGATACGCAGTATTTT. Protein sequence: CASSPQGSTDTQYF.

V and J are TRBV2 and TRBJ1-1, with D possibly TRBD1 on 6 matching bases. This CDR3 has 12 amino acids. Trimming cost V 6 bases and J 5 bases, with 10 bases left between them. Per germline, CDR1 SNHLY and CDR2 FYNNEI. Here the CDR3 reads CASRYRVTEAFF. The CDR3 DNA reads TGTGCCAGCAGGTACAGGGTAACTGAAGCTTTCTTT.

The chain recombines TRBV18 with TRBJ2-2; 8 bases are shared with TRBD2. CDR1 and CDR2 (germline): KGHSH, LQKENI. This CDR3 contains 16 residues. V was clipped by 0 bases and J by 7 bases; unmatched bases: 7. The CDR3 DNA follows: TGTGCCAGCTCACCACCGCGGGGGGCTGAAGGCGGGGAGCTGTTTTTT. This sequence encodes CASSPPRGAEGGELFF.

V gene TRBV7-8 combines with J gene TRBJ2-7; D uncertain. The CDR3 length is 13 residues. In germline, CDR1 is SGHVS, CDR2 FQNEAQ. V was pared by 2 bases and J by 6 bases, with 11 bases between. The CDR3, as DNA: TGTGCCAGCAGCTTATTTGCTCCGCCCGAGCAGTACTTC. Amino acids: CASSLFAPPEQYF.

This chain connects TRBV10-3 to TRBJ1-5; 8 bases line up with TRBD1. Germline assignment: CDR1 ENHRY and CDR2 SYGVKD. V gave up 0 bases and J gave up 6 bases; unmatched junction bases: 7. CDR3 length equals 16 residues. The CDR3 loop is CAISESTQGVGQPQHF. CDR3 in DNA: TGTGCCATCAGTGAGTCGACACAGGGGGTAGGTCAGCCCCAGCATTTT.